This TCR beta chain was observed in a study of a mutant IDH1 vaccine in newly diagnosed glioma. In the study overall: In weeks 1, 3, 5, 7, 11, 15, 19 and 23, patients were immunized, eight times in all.

Repertoires were generated with immunoSEQ multiplex PCR, while TCRdb's copy carries only in-frame clones and drops some. The sample consists of some 130,000 clones, around three quarters of them appearing once. Turning to this clone: Its target is unknown.

This CDR3 comprises 16 residues. J was trimmed by 3 bases and V by 7 bases; bases with no gene match: 9. CDR1 and CDR2 (germline): MNHNY, SVGAGI (reference sequence). Regarding time point: week 11, during vaccination. Every vaccine dose comprised 300 ug of mutant IDH1 20-mer peptide plus topical imiquimod. The specimen comprised PBMCs, sampled from a glioma patient whose treatment included an IDH1 peptide vaccine. The chain recombines TRBV6-6 with TRBJ2-3; 11 bases map to TRBD2. This clonotype was sampled from a man in his forties or fifties with glioma. Written as DNA, the CDR3 is TGTGCCAGCACCATGGTCCTAGCGGGGGGTACAGATACGCAGTATTTT. Residues: CASTMVLAGGTDTQYF.